This is a list of T cell receptor beta chains from one sample in a study of T cells in Graves' hyperthyroidism and ophthalmopathy. From the multiplex PCR reads, TCRdb called clonotypes with MiXCR, one entry per CDR3 protein. The sample shows around 600,000 distinct CDR3 sequences, roughly 15% of them seen only once. Source material: blood. These receptors all stem from a woman in her 50s with Graves' ophthalmopathy. Both conserved end residues are trimmed from each CDR3.

V gene: TRBV9; J gene: TRBJ1-3; CDR3 protein: ASSVGRISGNTIY
V gene: TRBV28; J gene: TRBJ1-4; CDR3 protein: ASSQGPTNEKLF
V gene: TRBV12-5; J gene: TRBJ2-5; CDR3 protein: ASGLKLSSEQETQY
V gene: TRBV19; J gene: TRBJ1-2; CDR3 protein: ASTLTGVGYT
V gene: TRBV7-2; J gene: TRBJ2-7; CDR3 protein: ASSGRTGGHEQY
V gene: TRBV4-1; J gene: TRBJ1-6; CDR3 protein: ASSQEGQPNSPLH
V gene: TRBV6-2/TRBV6-3; J gene: TRBJ2-5; CDR3 protein: ASSYSKSTGALQETQY
V gene: TRBV7-2; J gene: TRBJ2-7; CDR3 protein: ASRPGLANNEQY
V gene: TRBV28; J gene: TRBJ2-1; CDR3 protein: ASSGYGQGVNNEQF
V gene: TRBV14; J gene: TRBJ2-7; CDR3 protein: ASSPRTSGRSHEQY
V gene: TRBV5-5; J gene: TRBJ1-2; CDR3 protein: ASSLGDRVVYGYT
V gene: TRBV5-1; J gene: TRBJ1-1; CDR3 protein: ASSLMDTEAF
V gene: TRBV27; J gene: TRBJ2-7; CDR3 protein: ASSFGTTSGRAYEQY
V gene: TRBV7-2; J gene: TRBJ1-2; CDR3 protein: ASSWDREGGYT
V gene: TRBV20-1; J gene: TRBJ2-5; CDR3 protein: SARGGLAGAETQY
V gene: TRBV28; J gene: TRBJ2-5; CDR3 protein: ASSLMDQETQY
V gene: TRBV7-9; J gene: TRBJ2-7; CDR3 protein: ASSPTGQDEQY
V gene: TRBV5-1; J gene: TRBJ1-1; CDR3 protein: ASGQEVNTEAF
V gene: TRBV30; J gene: TRBJ2-1; CDR3 protein: AWSGGSSYNEQF
V gene: TRBV7-8; J gene: TRBJ2-4; CDR3 protein: ASSLGEGYIQY
V gene: TRBV9; J gene: TRBJ2-1; CDR3 protein: ASSVTETGGNYNEQF
V gene: TRBV5-4; J gene: TRBJ2-1; CDR3 protein: ASSSDPQGDNEQF
V gene: TRBV25-1; J gene: TRBJ2-2; CDR3 protein: ASSSTAGSGELF
V gene: TRBV9; J gene: TRBJ2-3; CDR3 protein: ASSLSLTATDTQY
V gene: TRBV6-1; J gene: TRBJ2-7; CDR3 protein: ASGPIESPYEQY
V gene: TRBV6-5; J gene: TRBJ1-3; CDR3 protein: ASSYQGAGNTIY
V gene: TRBV29-1; J gene: TRBJ2-7; CDR3 protein: SVGPGTATYEQY
V gene: TRBV28; J gene: TRBJ2-7; CDR3 protein: ASSHALSGSSYEQY